These T cell receptor beta chains were read from a single sample in a study of cytomegalovirus exposure and HLA in healthy donors. Assay used: immunoSEQ multiplex PCR; TCRdb lists only in-frame clones, some missing. The sample records over 130,000 clones, 60% to 85% being singletons. Material for sequencing was PBMCs. The receptors shown here come from a man between 45 and 60 years old in good health and CMV-seropositive. The CDR3 runs from the conserved cysteine through the conserved F or W. Fields, in order: clone size, V gene, J gene, D gene, CDR3 DNA, CDR3 protein. A D gene is named only where the DNA matches it firmly. Where a row states a size, it is once, few, many or the class of an expanded clone; other rows omit it.

-	TRBV7-2	TRBJ2-1	TRBD1	TGTGCCAGCAGTTACGGGACAGGGGCATACAATGAGCAGTTCTTC	CASSYGTGAYNEQFF
-	TRBV28	TRBJ1-2	-	TGTGCCAGCAGTTTGGCCATAATGACAGGCGGTGGCTACACCTTC	CASSLAIMTGGGYTF
-	TRBV6-1	TRBJ1-1	-	TGTGCCATGGGAGAAGGCGAGGACACTGAAGCTTTCTTT	CAMGEGEDTEAFF
-	TRBV5-4	TRBJ2-1	TRBD2	TGTGCCGGCAGCTCAAATAGCGGGAGGGTTGGTGAGCAGTTCTTC	CAGSSNSGRVGEQFF
-	TRBV2	TRBJ1-1	-	TGTGCCAGCAGTGTTGCCCGACAGGTAATGGGCACTGAAGCTTTCTTT	CASSVARQVMGTEAFF
-	TRBV14	TRBJ2-7	-	TGTGCCAGCAGCCAGCTAGCGACAGGGATTAGGTACGAGCAGTACTTC	CASSQLATGIRYEQYF
-	TRBV11-2	TRBJ1-3	-	TGTGCCAGCAGCGAGAGGCCGGACTCTGGAAACACCATATATTTT	CASSERPDSGNTIYF
-	TRBV13	TRBJ2-7	-	TGTGCCAGCAGCTTAGGTCCCTCCGAGCAGTACTTC	CASSLGPSEQYF
-	TRBV18	TRBJ2-2	-	TGTGCCAGCTCACCAGAGATAATGTCCGGGGAGCTGTTTTTT	CASSPEIMSGELFF
-	TRBV5-1	TRBJ2-5	TRBD1	TGCGCCAGCAGCCCCGCGGACAGGGGGCAAGAGACCCAGTACTTC	CASSPADRGQETQYF
-	TRBV5-5	TRBJ2-7	TRBD1	TGTGCCAGCGCCATTGGGACAGACTACGAGCAGTACTTC	CASAIGTDYEQYF
-	TRBV7-8	TRBJ2-3	TRBD2	TGTGCCAGCAGCTTTGCGGGAGGCCCGCAGTATTTT	CASSFAGGPQYF
-	TRBV5-4	TRBJ2-5	-	TGTGCCAGCAGCTTGGGGGCAGGGCAGGAGACCCAGTACTTC	CASSLGAGQETQYF
few	TRBV30	TRBJ1-5	-	TGTGCCTGGAGTGTTGGTCAGTACAATCAGCCCCAGCATTTT	CAWSVGQYNQPQHF
-	TRBV4-1	TRBJ2-2	TRBD2	TGCGCCAGCAGCCAAGATTTGGTGCGGGGCGGGAGTGGCACCGGGGAGCTGTTTTTT	CASSQDLVRGGSGTGELFF
-	TRBV15	TRBJ1-2	TRBD1	TGTGCCACCAGCAGGCCTGACAGGGTAAATGACTATGGCTACACCTTC	CATSRPDRVNDYGYTF
-	TRBV6-1	TRBJ2-1	-	TGTGCCAGCAGTGGCCAGGGGGGAGACGAGCAGTTCTTC	CASSGQGGDEQFF
-	TRBV5-1	TRBJ2-7	-	TGCGCCAGCAGCTTGGGAGGGTTGTACGACTACGAGCAGTACTTC	CASSLGGLYDYEQYF
-	TRBV18	TRBJ2-1	-	TGTGCCAGCTCAATCCAGGCGCCCTCCTACAATGAGCAGTTCTTC	CASSIQAPSYNEQFF
once	TRBV18	TRBJ2-4	-	TGTGCCAGCTCACCCCCCTTACAGGGAAACATTCAGTACTTC	CASSPPLQGNIQYF
-	TRBV5-1	TRBJ2-3	TRBD2	TGCGCCAGCAGCCCGACTAGCGTATCTAGCACAGATACGCAGTATTTT	CASSPTSVSSTDTQYF
-	TRBV28	TRBJ1-5	TRBD1	TGTGCCAGCAGTTTAGCAGGGGGCACCCAGCCCCAGCATTTT	CASSLAGGTQPQHF
-	TRBV11-2	TRBJ2-5	TRBD1	TGTGCCAGCAGCTTAGGCCTCGGACAGGGATTTGCGGAGACCCAGTACTTC	CASSLGLGQGFAETQYF
-	TRBV7-6	TRBJ2-3	-	TGTGCCAGCAGCTTAGGGATGGGGCGCCCAGATACGCAGTATTTT	CASSLGMGRPDTQYF
-	TRBV7-2	TRBJ2-3	-	TGTGCCAGCAGGGATAGCGAAAACACAGATACGCAGTATTTT	CASRDSENTDTQYF
-	TRBV27	TRBJ2-3	TRBD2	TGTGCCAGCAGTCCACGACTAGCGGGGAGTAGCACAGATACGCAGTATTTT	CASSPRLAGSSTDTQYF
-	TRBV4-2	TRBJ2-1	-	TGTGCCAGCAGCCAAGGAGGGTCGGGAAATGAGCAGTTCTTC	CASSQGGSGNEQFF
-	TRBV6-1	TRBJ2-7	-	TGTGCCAGCAGTGAAATAGAGACATCGGCTTACGAGCAGTACTTC	CASSEIETSAYEQYF
-	TRBV9	TRBJ2-7	-	TGTGCCAGCAGCGAGGACGGGAGAAGCTACGAGCAGTACTTC	CASSEDGRSYEQYF
once	TRBV4-2	TRBJ2-7	TRBD1	TGTGCCAGCAGTGCCGGGACAGGGCGGGACGAGCAGTACTTC	CASSAGTGRDEQYF
-	TRBV9	TRBJ2-7	-	TGTGCCAGCAGCGTAGGACAGGTTGGGGGGGGAGAGCAGTACTTC	CASSVGQVGGGEQYF
-	TRBV28	TRBJ1-5	TRBD1	TGTGCCAGCAGTTTACACAGGGGGCTGGATCAGCCCCAGCATTTT	CASSLHRGLDQPQHF
-	TRBV5-1	TRBJ2-7	-	TGCGCCAGCAGCTTGGATTTAAACGAGCAGTACTTC	CASSLDLNEQYF
-	TRBV9	TRBJ2-1	TRBD2	TGTGCCAGCAGCGCTAGCGGGAGAGGCGATGAGCAGTTCTTC	CASSASGRGDEQFF
-	TRBV10-2	TRBJ2-5	-	TGCGCCACTTCGACGACAGCCCAAGAGACCCAGTACTTC	CATSTTAQETQYF